These 23 T cell receptor beta chains came from one sample sequenced in a study of beta chain features in type 1 diabetes (dated by TCRdb to 2016 to 2018). What the work shows at the level of the full study, not this receptor alone: A moderate but significant shortening of TCRB CDR3 length was observed in type 1 diabetes patients in all four CD4+ subsets.

For these receptors, no antigen is known. To prepare the library, the immunoSEQ multiplex PCR assay was applied. The High Capacity cDNA Reverse Transcription Kit was used to reverse transcribe all of the isolated RNA, meaning that expressed TCRB transcripts were what got sequenced. Entries here come from immuneACCESS through TCRdb and include only in-frame sequences with V and J called. Some clones fail to appear in such tables; in the studies checked, an unresolved V gene covers under half of the shortfall, and the cause of the remainder is unknown. The sample profile shows over 40,000 clones; roughly 70% of them were found once. The ten top clones hold roughly 2.1% of the sample. Source material: Tregs from blood. The sample's cell subset or site label, in plain terms: regulatory CD4+ T cells. These receptor sequences come from a woman in her late teens or twenties with type 1 diabetes.

The chain uses TRBV7-9 and TRBJ2-7, with 8 bases that match TRBD2. V lost 4 bases to trimming and J lost 3 bases; unmatched junction nucleotides: 8. CDR1 is SEHNR and CDR2 is FQNEAQ in the germline V gene (reference sequence). This CDR3 region has 15 residues. The CDR3 protein is CASSSPGLGLYEQYF. As DNA, the CDR3 is TGTGCCAGCAGCTCACCGGGACTAGGTCTCTACGAGCAGTACTTC. Complete variable domain (other parts from reference TRBV7-9 and TRBJ2-7): DTGVSQNPRHKITKRGQNVTFRCDPISEHNRLYWYRQTLGQGPEFLTYFQNEAQLEKSRLLSDRFSAERPKGSFSTLEIQRTEQGDSAMYLCASSSPGLGLYEQYFGPGTRLTVT.

The chain joins TRBV5-1 to TRBJ1-1, with 7 bases that match TRBD1. Trimming at V came to 2 bases and at J to 1 base, leaving 5 bases not matched to a gene. This CDR3 comprises 15 residues. CDR1 and CDR2 from the germline V gene are SGHRS and YFSETQ. The CDR3 spells CASSFLQGSNTEAFF. DNA for the CDR3: TGCGCCAGCAGCTTCCTACAGGGGTCGAACACTGAAGCTTTCTTT.

This rearrangement joins TRBV6-1 to TRBJ2-1; TRBD1 is a possible D gene (6 bases). This CDR3 is built from 12 residues. V lost 4 bases to trimming and J lost 8 bases, with 9 bases between them. CDR1 and CDR2 from the germline V gene are MNHNS and SASEGT. The CDR3: CASSARGDEQFF. The CDR3 nucleotides are TGTGCCAGCAGTGCCAGGGGCGATGAGCAGTTCTTC.

This chain joins TRBV4-3 and TRBJ1-2, with 8 bases matching TRBD1. Looked up from germline, CDR1 is LGHNA and CDR2 is YSLEER. Trimming cost V 4 bases and J 4 bases; bases outside gene matches: 8. The CDR3 contains 15 residues. The DNA of the CDR3 is TGCGCCAGCAGCCCCGGGACAGGACCCAGCTATGGCTACACCTTC. Amino acid sequence: CASSPGTGPSYGYTF.

The chain links TRBV4-2 to TRBJ2-1; 8 bases agree with TRBD2. J lost 5 bases, V lost 1 base, and 16 bases had no gene match. The germline V gene encodes CDR1 LGHNA and CDR2 YNFKEQ. The CDR3 runs to 19 residues. The CDR3 region is CASSQGRGLGAGVHNEQFF. The CDR3 DNA reads TGTGCCAGCAGCCAAGGAAGGGGGTTGGGAGCGGGAGTCCACAATGAGCAGTTCTTC.

The chain has TRBV29-1 and TRBJ2-5; 7 bases fit TRBD1. CDR1 is SQVTM, CDR2 ANQGSEA, per germline. The ends lost 6 bases at V and 4 bases at J; junction bases unmatched: 5. This CDR3 region has 12 residues. The CDR3 protein is CSVDRVGETQYF. CDR3 bases: TGCAGCGTCGACAGGGTCGGAGAGACCCAGTACTTC. Based on the CDR3 plus reference TRBV29-1 and TRBJ2-5, the full variable domain is SAVISQKPSRDICQRGTSLTIQCQVDSQVTMMFWYRQQPGQSLTLIATANQGSEATYESGFVIDKFPISRPNLTFSTLTVSNMSPEDSSIYLCSVDRVGETQYFGPGTRLLVL.

V is TRBV6-1 and J is TRBJ2-1, with 8 bases aligning to TRBD2. The V segment lost 8 bases and the J segment 5 bases; nucleotides outside the gene matches: 8. The CDR3 totals 14 residues. Per germline, CDR1 MNHNS and CDR2 SASEGT. The CDR3 protein is CASLGGGTNNEQFF. DNA for the CDR3: TGTGCCAGCCTCGGGGGGGGAACAAACAATGAGCAGTTCTTC.

The V and J genes are TRBV7-2 and TRBJ2-4; D is possibly TRBD1 (5 bases). This CDR3 spans 12 amino acids. Germline V gene data show CDR1 as SGHTA and CDR2 as FQGNSA. Trimming stripped 0 bases from V and 10 bases from J, with 7 bases between. CDR3 sequence reads: CASSLAPGIQYF. The CDR3 region has the DNA TGTGCCAGCAGCTTAGCCCCAGGGATTCAGTACTTC. Full variable domain (outside the CDR3, taken from reference TRBV7-2 and TRBJ2-4): GAGVSQSPSNKVTEKGKDVELRCDPISGHTALYWYRQSLGQGLEFLIYFQGNSAPDKSGLPSDRFSAERTGGSVSTLTIQRTQQEDSAVYLCASSLAPGIQYFGAGTRLSVL.

V gene TRBV7-3 combines with J gene TRBJ2-5; D not resolved. Germline V gene data show CDR1 as SGHTA and CDR2 as FQGTGA. The CDR3 has 15 residues. V shed 2 bases and J shed 5 bases, with 15 bases lying between them. In DNA form, the CDR3 reads TGTGCCAGCAGCTTAGGCGGCAGCCTCGCGGAGACCCAGTACTTC. The encoded protein is CASSLGGSLAETQYF.

The V gene is TRBV30, the J gene TRBJ1-1; the match to TRBD1 covers 7 bases. The V gene end was trimmed by 3 bases and the J gene end by 5 bases; junction bases not matched to a gene: 6. The CDR3 loop spans 13 amino acids. CDR1 is GTSNPN and CDR2 is SVGIG in the germline V gene (reference sequence). The DNA for the CDR3 is TGTGCCTGGAGGACGGCAGGGGGGACTGAAGCTTTCTTT. The encoded protein is CAWRTAGGTEAFF.

This rearrangement joins TRBV29-1 to TRBJ2-7; no clear D gene. Trimming stripped 5 bases from V and 2 bases from J, with 10 bases between. CDR1 SQVTM and CDR2 ANQGSEA come from the germline V gene. The CDR3 is 12 residues long. Here the CDR3 DNA reads TGCAGCGTTCGACTGCCCACCTACGAGCAGTACTTC. Its protein product is CSVRLPTYEQYF.

This chain joins TRBV7-9 and TRBJ1-2, with a weak D call TRBD1 (6 bases). V lost 5 bases to trimming and J lost 5 bases, with 9 bases between them. The CDR3 is 12 amino acids. Germline V gives CDR1 SEHNR, CDR2 FQNEAQ (reference sequence). The CDR3 sequence: CASSVRGYGYTF. The CDR3, as DNA: TGTGCCAGCAGCGTCAGGGGTTATGGCTACACCTTC. Looking up the rest from reference TRBV7-9 and TRBJ1-2 gives the full variable domain: DTGVSQNPRHKITKRGQNVTFRCDPISEHNRLYWYRQTLGQGPEFLTYFQNEAQLEKSRLLSDRFSAERPKGSFSTLEIQRTEQGDSAMYLCASSVRGYGYTFGSGTRLTVV.

V gene TRBV7-2 combines with J gene TRBJ2-1; TRBD2 matches 9 bases. Trimming took 5 bases from V and 6 from J; bases not matched to a gene: 17. This CDR3 has 18 residues. The germline V gene has CDR1 SGHTA and CDR2 FQGNSA. CDR3 DNA: TGTGCCAGCAGCCGATTGAGGTATAGCGGGAGAGCCGGCAATGAGCAGTTCTTC. Amino acid sequence: CASSRLRYSGRAGNEQFF.

The genes are TRBV4-3 and TRBJ2-1, with D uncertain. Trimming removed 0 bases from V and 9 bases from J, with 9 bases in between. The germline CDR1 and CDR2 sequences are LGHNA and YSLEER. This CDR3 contains 13 residues. This CDR3 reads CASSQDRLSEQFF. DNA for the CDR3: TGCGCCAGCAGCCAAGATCGTCTGAGTGAGCAGTTCTTC.

The chain uses TRBV7-9 and TRBJ2-1, with TRBD2 as a possible D gene (5 bases). The CDR3 has 13 amino acids. The germline V and J ends were trimmed by 5 bases and 9 bases, with 14 bases remaining between them. The germline V gene has CDR1 SEHNR and CDR2 FQNEAQ (reference sequence). CDR3 loop: CASSPRQEGEQFF. In DNA form, the CDR3 reads TGTGCCAGCAGCCCCCGCCAAGAGGGTGAGCAGTTCTTC.

The rearrangement uses TRBV23-1 and TRBJ1-2; D is possibly TRBD1 (5 bases). TRBV23-1 is an ORF; its function is uncertain. The CDR3 contains 14 residues. Trimming took off 4 bases at V and 8 bases at J, with 17 bases between the two ends. CDR3 bases: TGCGCCAGCAGTCGGGGGGGGTCCGTTTGGGGCTACACCTTC. This codes for CASSRGGSVWGYTF.

The chain is built from TRBV7-3 and TRBJ2-5, with D perhaps TRBD2 (6 bases). The J call may be wrong; the DNA end is better matched by TRBJ2-7. Per germline, CDR1 SGHTA and CDR2 FQGTGA. The length of the CDR3 is 16 residues. The CDR3 DNA reads as TGTGCCAGCAGCCCCTCCCCCCGGCGGGGCTCCTACGAGCAGTACTTC. Residues: CASSPSPRRGSYEQYF.

This clone was picked up a small number of times. The V and J genes are TRBV7-9 and TRBJ1-1; 7 bases agree with TRBD1. Germline CDR1 and CDR2: SEHNR and FQNEAQ (reference sequence). The length of the CDR3 is 15 residues. The V segment lost 4 bases and the J segment 2 bases; nucleotides outside the gene matches: 7. CDR3 residues: CASSSRTGGNTEAFF. DNA of the CDR3: TGTGCCAGCAGCTCCCGGACAGGCGGAAACACTGAAGCTTTCTTT.

CDR3 in amino acids: CASSPVIGTGQETQYF. The CDR3, as DNA: TGTGCCAGCTCACCTGTTATCGGGACAGGACAAGAGACCCAGTACTTC. The gene calls are TRBV18 and TRBJ2-5, with 8 bases matching TRBD1. Germline lookup yields CDR1 KGHSH and CDR2 LQKENI. The CDR3 has 16 residues. V was pared by 3 bases and J by 2 bases, with 8 bases of the junction left unmatched.

The chain couples TRBV5-1 to TRBJ1-4; 11 bases are a match to TRBD1. The ends lost 4 bases at V and 8 bases at J; junction bases unmatched: 7. The CDR3 consists of 15 residues. Germline-derived CDR1 and CDR2 are SGHRS and YFSETQ. This CDR3 is CASSGQGAKEEKLFF. CDR3 bases: TGCGCCAGCAGCGGACAGGGGGCGAAGGAGGAAAAACTGTTTTTT. Full variable domain (outside the CDR3, taken from reference TRBV5-1 and TRBJ1-4): KAGVTQTPRYLIKTRGQQVTLSCSPISGHRSVSWYQQTPGQGLQFLFEYFSETQRNKGNFPGRFSGRQFSNSRSEMNVSTLELGDSALYLCASSGQGAKEEKLFFGSGTQLSVL.

This chain links TRBV7-2 with TRBJ2-7; D is undetermined. Germline CDR1 is SGHTA and CDR2 is FQGNSA. V was pared by 3 bases and J by 3 bases, with 6 bases between. This CDR3 spans 12 amino acids. The CDR3 loop reads CASSFIGYEQYF. In DNA, the CDR3 is TGTGCCAGCAGCTTTATCGGCTACGAGCAGTACTTC.

The rearrangement joins TRBV4-1 to TRBJ1-1; 8 bases are shared with TRBD1. Trimming took 4 bases from V and 3 from J; bases not matched to a gene: 10. The germline V gene has CDR1 MGHRA and CDR2 YSYEKL. This CDR3 has 16 residues. The CDR3 sequence is CASSPLRAQGDTEAFF. In DNA, the CDR3 is TGCGCCAGCAGCCCACTACGAGCACAGGGGGACACTGAAGCTTTCTTT.

As to this clone: The same CDR3 can be traced to other DNA sequences in this sample. The CDR3, as DNA: TGTGCCAGCAGCTTACTAGAGACCCAGTACTTC. Amino acid sequence: CASSLLETQYF. The gene calls are TRBV7-2 and TRBJ2-5; no reliable D call. This CDR3 contains 11 residues. Trimming stripped 2 bases from V and 4 bases from J, with 2 bases between. Germline CDR1 SGHTA, CDR2 FQGNSA. Full variable domain (rest looked up from reference TRBV7-2 and TRBJ2-5): GAGVSQSPSNKVTEKGKDVELRCDPISGHTALYWYRQSLGQGLEFLIYFQGNSAPDKSGLPSDRFSAERTGGSVSTLTIQRTQQEDSAVYLCASSLLETQYFGPGTRLLVL.